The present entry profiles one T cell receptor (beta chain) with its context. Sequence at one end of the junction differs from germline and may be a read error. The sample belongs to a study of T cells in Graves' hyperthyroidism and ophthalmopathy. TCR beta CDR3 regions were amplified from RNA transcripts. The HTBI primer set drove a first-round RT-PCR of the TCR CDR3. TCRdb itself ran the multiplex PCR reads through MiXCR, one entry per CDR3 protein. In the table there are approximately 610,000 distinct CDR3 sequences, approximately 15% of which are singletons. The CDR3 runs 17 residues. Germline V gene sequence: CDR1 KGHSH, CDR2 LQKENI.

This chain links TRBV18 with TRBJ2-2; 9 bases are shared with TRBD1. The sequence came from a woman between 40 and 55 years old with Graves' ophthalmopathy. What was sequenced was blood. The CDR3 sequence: CASSPTGTGTNTEELFF. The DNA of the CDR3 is TGTGCCAGCTCACCAACCGGGACAGGGACGAACACCGAGGAGCTGTTTTTT.